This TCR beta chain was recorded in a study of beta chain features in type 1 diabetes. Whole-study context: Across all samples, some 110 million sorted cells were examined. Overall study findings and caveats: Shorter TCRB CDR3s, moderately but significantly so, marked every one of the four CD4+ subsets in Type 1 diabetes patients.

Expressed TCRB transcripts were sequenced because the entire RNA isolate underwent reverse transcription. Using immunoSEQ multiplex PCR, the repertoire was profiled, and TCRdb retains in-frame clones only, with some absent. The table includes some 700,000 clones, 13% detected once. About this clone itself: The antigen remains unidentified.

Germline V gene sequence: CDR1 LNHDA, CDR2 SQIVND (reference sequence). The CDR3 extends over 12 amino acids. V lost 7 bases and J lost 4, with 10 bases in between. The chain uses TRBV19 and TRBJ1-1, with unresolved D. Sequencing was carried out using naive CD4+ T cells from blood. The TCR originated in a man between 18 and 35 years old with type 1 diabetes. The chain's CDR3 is CASTQASTEAFF. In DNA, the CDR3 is TGTGCCAGTACCCAGGCCTCCACTGAAGCTTTCTTT.